The sample holds a few counts of the clone carrying this T cell receptor (beta chain). The antigen is not known. The V gene's germline CDR1 is SEHNR and CDR2 FQNEAQ (reference sequence). This CDR3 is built from 15 residues. Trimming took 1 base from V and 2 from J, leaving 10 bases between them. MiXCR, run by TCRdb on the 5' RACE reads, gives a single entry per CDR3 protein. The sample includes 210,000 or so distinct CDR3 sequences, around 26% seen only once; the top ten take over 10%. The data were taken from a study of T-cell memory formation after mild COVID-19. Study results and caveats: Pre-infection memory carried some responding clones, suggesting that cross-reactive memory joined. Chiefly within CM and EM were the contracting CD4+ clones; CD8+ ones were within EMRA.

This receptor was identified in an adult woman who had mild COVID-19 (a few samples of this study predate the infection). Cell type and time point are not known. Sample: PBMCs or a T cell subset sorted from them (not recorded which). The chain is built from TRBV7-9 and TRBJ2-3; perhaps TRBD2 as D (6 bases). The CDR3 DNA reads TGTGCCAGCAGCTTAGGTCCGGGAGTCACAGATACGCAGTATTTT. This sequence encodes CASSLGPGVTDTQYF.